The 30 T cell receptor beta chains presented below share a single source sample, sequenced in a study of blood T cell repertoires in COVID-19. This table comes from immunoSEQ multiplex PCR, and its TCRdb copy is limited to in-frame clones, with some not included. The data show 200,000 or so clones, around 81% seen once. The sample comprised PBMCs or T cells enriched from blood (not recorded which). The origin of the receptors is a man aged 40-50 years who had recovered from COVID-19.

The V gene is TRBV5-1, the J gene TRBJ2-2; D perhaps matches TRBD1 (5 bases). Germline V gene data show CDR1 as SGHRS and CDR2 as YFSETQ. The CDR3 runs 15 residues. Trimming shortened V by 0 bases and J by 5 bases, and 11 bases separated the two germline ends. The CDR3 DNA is TGCGCCAGCAGCTTGGAGGGGTTGGGTACCGGGGAGCTGTTTTTT. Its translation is CASSLEGLGTGELFF.

The CDR3 bases are TGTGCCAGCAGCTTATGGCGACAGGGGACCTATGTTGGCTACACCTTC. Its translation: CASSLWRQGTYVGYTF. This chain joins TRBV7-9 and TRBJ1-2; 8 bases fit TRBD1. V shed 2 bases, J shed 7 bases, and the junction held 12 bases outside the gene matches. CDR1 and CDR2 (germline): SEHNR, FQNEAQ (reference sequence). The length of the CDR3 is 16 residues.

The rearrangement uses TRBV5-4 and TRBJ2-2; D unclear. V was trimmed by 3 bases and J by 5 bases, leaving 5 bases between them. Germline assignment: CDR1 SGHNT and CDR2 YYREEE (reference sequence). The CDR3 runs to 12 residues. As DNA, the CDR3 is TGTGCCAGCAGCTCCATGACCGGGGAGCTGTTTTTT. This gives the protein CASSSMTGELFF.

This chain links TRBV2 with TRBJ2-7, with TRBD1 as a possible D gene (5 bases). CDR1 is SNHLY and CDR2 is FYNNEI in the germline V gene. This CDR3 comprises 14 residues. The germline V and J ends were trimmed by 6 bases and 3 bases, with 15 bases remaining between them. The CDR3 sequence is CASRTAGLNYEQYF. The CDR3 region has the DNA TGTGCCAGCAGGACAGCCGGGCTAAACTACGAGCAGTACTTC.

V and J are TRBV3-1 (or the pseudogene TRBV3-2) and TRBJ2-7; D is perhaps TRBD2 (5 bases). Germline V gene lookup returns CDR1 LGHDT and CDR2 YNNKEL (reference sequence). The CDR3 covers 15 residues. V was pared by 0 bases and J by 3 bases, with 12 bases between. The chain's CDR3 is CASSQDRGSGYEQYF. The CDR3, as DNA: TGTGCCAGCAGCCAAGATCGGGGATCCGGCTACGAGCAGTACTTC.

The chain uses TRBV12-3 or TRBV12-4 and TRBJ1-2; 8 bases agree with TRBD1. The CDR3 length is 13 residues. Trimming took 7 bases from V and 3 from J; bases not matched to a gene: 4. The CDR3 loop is CASTLTGDYGYTF. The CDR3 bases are TGTGCCAGCACACTGACAGGGGACTATGGCTACACCTTC.

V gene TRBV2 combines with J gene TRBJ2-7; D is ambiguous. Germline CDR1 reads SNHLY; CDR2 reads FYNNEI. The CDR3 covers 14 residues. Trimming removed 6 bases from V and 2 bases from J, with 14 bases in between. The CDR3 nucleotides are TGTGCCAGCAGGCCCGAGGTTTCCCCCTACGAGCAGTACTTC. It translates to CASRPEVSPYEQYF.

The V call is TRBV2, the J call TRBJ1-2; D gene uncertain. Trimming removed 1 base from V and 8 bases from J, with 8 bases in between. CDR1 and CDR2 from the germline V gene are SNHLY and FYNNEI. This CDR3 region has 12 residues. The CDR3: CASSEGPSGYTF. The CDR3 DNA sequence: TGTGCCAGCAGTGAAGGGCCTAGCGGCTACACCTTC. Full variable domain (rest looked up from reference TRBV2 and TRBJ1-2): EPEVTQTPSHQVTQMGQEVILRCVPISNHLYFYWYRQILGQKVEFLVSFYNNEISEKSEIFDDQFSVERPDGSNFTLKIRSTKLEDSAMYFCASSEGPSGYTFGSGTRLTVV.

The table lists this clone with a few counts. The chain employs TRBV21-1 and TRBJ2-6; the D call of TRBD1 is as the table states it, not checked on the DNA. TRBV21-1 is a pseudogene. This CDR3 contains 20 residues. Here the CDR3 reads CASRRLIWARQTSGANVLTF. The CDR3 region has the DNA TGTGCCAGCAGGCGTTTAATATGGGCCAGGCAGACCTCTGGGGCCAACGTCCTGACTTTC.

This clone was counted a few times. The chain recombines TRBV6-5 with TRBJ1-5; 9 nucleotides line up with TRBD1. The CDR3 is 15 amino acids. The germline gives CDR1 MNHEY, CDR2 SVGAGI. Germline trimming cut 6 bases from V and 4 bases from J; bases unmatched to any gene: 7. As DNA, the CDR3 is TGTGCCAGCAGGGGGACAGGGACGGGGAATCAGCCCCAGCATTTT. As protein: CASRGTGTGNQPQHF.

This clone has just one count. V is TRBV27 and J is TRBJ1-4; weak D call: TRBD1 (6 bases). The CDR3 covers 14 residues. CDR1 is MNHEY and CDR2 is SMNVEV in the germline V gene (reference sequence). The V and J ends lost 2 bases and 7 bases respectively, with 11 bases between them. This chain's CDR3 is CASSLRAGAEKLFF. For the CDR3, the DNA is TGTGCCAGCAGTTTAAGGGCAGGGGCTGAAAAACTGTTTTTT. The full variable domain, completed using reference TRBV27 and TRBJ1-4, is EAQVTQNPRYLITVTGKKLTVTCSQNMNHEYMSWYRQDPGLGLRQIYYSMNVEVTDKGDVPEGYKVSRKEKRNFPLILESPSPNQTSLYFCASSLRAGAEKLFFGSGTQLSVL.

CDR3 sequence reads: CASSVVRGGVGNTEAFF. Here the CDR3 DNA reads TGTGCCAGCAGTGTTGTTCGAGGGGGTGTAGGGAACACTGAAGCTTTCTTT. The V call is TRBV2, the J call TRBJ1-1; D may be TRBD1 (6 bases). Germline assignment: CDR1 SNHLY and CDR2 FYNNEI. The CDR3 runs 17 residues. Trimming cost V 4 bases and J 1 base, with 19 bases left between them.

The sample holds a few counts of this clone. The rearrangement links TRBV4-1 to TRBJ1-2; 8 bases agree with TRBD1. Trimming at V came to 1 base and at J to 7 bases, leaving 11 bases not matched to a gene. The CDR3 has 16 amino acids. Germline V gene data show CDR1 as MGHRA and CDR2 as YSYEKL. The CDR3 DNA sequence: TGCGCCAGCAGCCAAGGGAACCTCGGGGACAGGATTGGCTACACCTTC. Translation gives CASSQGNLGDRIGYTF.

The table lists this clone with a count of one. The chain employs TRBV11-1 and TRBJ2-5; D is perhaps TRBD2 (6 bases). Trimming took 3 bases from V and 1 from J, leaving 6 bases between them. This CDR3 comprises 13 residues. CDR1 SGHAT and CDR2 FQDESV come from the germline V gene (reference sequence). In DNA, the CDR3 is TGTGCCAGCAGCTTGGGACTCCAAGAGACCCAGTACTTC. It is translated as CASSLGLQETQYF.

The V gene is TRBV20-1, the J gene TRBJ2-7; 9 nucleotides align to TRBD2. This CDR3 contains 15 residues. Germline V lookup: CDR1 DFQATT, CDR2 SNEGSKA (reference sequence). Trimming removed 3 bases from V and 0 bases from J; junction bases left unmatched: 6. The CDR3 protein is CSASRRLAASYEQYF. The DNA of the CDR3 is TGCAGTGCTAGTCGTCGACTAGCGGCCTCCTACGAGCAGTACTTC.

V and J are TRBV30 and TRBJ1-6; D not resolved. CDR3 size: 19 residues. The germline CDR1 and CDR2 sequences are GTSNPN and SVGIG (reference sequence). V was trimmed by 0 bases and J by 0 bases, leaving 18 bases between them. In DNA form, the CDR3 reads TGTGCCTGGAGTGTCTCCTCGACATCGTTCGTCTCCTATAATTCACCCCTCCACTTT. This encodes CAWSVSSTSFVSYNSPLHF.

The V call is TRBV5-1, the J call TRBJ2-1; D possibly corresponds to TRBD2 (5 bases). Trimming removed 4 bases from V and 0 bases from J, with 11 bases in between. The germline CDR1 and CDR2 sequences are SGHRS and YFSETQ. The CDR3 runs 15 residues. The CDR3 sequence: CASSATRSSYNEQFF. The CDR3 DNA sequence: TGCGCCAGCAGCGCCACTAGGAGCTCCTACAATGAGCAGTTCTTC.

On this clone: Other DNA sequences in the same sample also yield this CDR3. CDR3 bases: TGTGCCAGCAGCTTAGGAGGTGGCACTGAAGCTTTCTTT. As protein: CASSLGGGTEAFF. The V gene is TRBV7-9, the J gene TRBJ1-1; D gene ambiguous. The V and J ends lost 1 base and 4 bases respectively, with 7 bases between them. Germline V lookup: CDR1 SEHNR, CDR2 FQNEAQ (reference sequence). The CDR3 spans 13 residues.

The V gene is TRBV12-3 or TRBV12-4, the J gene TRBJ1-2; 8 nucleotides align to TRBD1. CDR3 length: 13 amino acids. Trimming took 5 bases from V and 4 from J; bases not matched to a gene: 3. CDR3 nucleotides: TGTGCCAGCAGTAGACAGGGGAGCTATGGCTACACCTTC. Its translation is CASSRQGSYGYTF.

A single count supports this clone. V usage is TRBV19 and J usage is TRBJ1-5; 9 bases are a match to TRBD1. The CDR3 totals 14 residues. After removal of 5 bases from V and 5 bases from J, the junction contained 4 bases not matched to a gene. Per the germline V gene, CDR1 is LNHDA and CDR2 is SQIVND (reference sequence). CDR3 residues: CASSEDRGYQPQHF. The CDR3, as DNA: TGTGCCAGTAGTGAGGACAGGGGTTATCAGCCCCAGCATTTT. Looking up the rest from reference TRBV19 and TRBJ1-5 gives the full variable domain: DGGITQSPKYLFRKEGQNVTLSCEQNLNHDAMYWYRQDPGQGLRLIYYSQIVNDFQKGDIAEGYSVSREKKESFPLTVTSAQKNPTAFYLCASSEDRGYQPQHFGDGTRLSIL.

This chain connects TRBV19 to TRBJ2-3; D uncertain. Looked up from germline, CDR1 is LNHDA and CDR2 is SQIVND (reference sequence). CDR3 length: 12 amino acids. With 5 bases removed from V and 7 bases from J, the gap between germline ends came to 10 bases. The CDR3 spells CASSSTTYTQYF. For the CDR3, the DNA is TGTGCCAGTAGTTCAACTACGTATACGCAGTATTTT. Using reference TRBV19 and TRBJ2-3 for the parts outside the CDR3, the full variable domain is DGGITQSPKYLFRKEGQNVTLSCEQNLNHDAMYWYRQDPGQGLRLIYYSQIVNDFQKGDIAEGYSVSREKKESFPLTVTSAQKNPTAFYLCASSSTTYTQYFGPGTRLTVL.

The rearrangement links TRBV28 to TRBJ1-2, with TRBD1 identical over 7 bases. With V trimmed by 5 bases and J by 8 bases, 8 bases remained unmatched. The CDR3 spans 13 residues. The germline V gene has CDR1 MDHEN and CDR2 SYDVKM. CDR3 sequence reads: CASSLPYRGGYTF. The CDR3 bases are TGTGCCAGCAGTCTTCCATACAGGGGAGGCTACACCTTC.

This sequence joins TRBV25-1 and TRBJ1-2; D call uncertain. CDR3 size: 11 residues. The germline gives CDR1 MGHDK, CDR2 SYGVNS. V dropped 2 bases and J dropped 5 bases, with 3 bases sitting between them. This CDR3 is CASSELYGYTF. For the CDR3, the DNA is TGTGCCAGCAGTGAACTTTATGGCTACACCTTC.

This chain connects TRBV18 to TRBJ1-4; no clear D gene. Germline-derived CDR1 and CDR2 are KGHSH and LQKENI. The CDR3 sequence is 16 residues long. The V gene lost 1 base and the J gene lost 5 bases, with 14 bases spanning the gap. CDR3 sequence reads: CASSPRGDGGNEKLFF. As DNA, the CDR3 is TGTGCCAGCTCACCACGGGGAGACGGAGGGAATGAAAAACTGTTTTTT.

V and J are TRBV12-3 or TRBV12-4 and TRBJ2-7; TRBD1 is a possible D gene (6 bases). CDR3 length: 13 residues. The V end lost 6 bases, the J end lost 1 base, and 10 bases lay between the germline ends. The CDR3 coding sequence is TGTGCCAGCAGAGAGACAGGTTCCTACGAGCAGTACTTC. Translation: CASRETGSYEQYF.

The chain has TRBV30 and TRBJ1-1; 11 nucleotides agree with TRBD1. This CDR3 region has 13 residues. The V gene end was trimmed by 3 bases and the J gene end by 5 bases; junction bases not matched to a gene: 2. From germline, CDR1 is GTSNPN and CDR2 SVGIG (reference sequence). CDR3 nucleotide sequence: TGTGCCTGGAGATGGGACAGGGGGACTGAAGCTTTCTTT. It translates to CAWRWDRGTEAFF.

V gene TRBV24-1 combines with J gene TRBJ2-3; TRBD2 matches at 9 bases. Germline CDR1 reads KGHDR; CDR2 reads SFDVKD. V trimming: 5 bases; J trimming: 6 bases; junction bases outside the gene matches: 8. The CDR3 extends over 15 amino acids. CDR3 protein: CATSVGGTSSDTQYF. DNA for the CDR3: TGTGCCACCAGTGTGGGGGGGACTAGCAGTGATACGCAGTATTTT.

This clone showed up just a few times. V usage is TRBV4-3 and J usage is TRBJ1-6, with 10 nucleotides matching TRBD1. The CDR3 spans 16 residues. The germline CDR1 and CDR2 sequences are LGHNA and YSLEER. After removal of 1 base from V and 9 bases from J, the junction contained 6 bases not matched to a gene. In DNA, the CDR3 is TGCGCCAGCAGCCAAGGTCTTGGGGACAGGGGTTCACCCCTCCACTTT. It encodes CASSQGLGDRGSPLHF.

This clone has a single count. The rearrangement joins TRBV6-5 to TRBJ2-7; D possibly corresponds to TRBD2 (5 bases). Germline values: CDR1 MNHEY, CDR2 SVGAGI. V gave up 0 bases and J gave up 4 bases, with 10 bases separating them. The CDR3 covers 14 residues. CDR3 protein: CASSYSRGGYEQYF. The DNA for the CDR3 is TGTGCCAGCAGTTACTCTCGGGGTGGGTACGAGCAGTACTTC.

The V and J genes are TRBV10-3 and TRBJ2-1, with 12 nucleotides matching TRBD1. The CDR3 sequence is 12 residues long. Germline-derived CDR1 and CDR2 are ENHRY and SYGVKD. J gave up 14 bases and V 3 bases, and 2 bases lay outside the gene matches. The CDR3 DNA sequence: TGTGCCATCAGTGACGGGACAGGGGGCAAGTTCTTC. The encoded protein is CAISDGTGGKFF.